The sequence of this T cell receptor (beta chain) was determined in a study of neurological immune-mediated disorders. The CDR3 has 15 residues. V lost 1 base and J lost 4; bases outside the gene matches: 3. Germline V gives CDR1 MGHRA, CDR2 YSYEKL. This clonotype was counted ten times or more. The antigen is unknown. Time point meaning: longitudinal time-point 1 (baseline). Study-level results: Among expanded clones, no CDR3 amino acid sequences were shared across subjects, a pattern suggesting private repertoires in all groups.

One entry per CDR3 protein results from TCRdb running MiXCR on the 5' RACE reads. The sample yields some 68,000 distinct CDR3 sequences, around 15% seen once. The V gene is TRBV4-1, the J gene TRBJ2-1; 8 positions agree with TRBD1. This clonotype was obtained from a female donor with HTLV-1-associated myelopathy (HAM/TSP). The sequenced material came from PBMCs. In nucleotides, the CDR3 is TGCGCCAGCAGCCAAGGGGACAGGCTATACAATGAGCAGTTCTTC. This translates into CASSQGDRLYNEQFF.